The subject of this entry is one T cell receptor beta chain. Its antigen is undetermined. The record originates from a study of regulatory T cells in long-lasting Graves disease. Findings and limits, study-wide: Repertoires from persistent disease leaned toward TRBV28, TRBJ1-2 and TRBJ2-5.

Germline V CDR1 and CDR2: SGDLS, YYNGEE. This CDR3 has 15 residues. V shed 3 bases, J shed 9 bases, and the junction held 8 bases outside the gene matches. Library construction for TCR beta used iRepertoire HTBI primers and Arm-PCR of CDR3 regions. TCRdb reprocessed the multiplex PCR reads via MiXCR and lists one record per CDR3 protein. Here the sample spans roughly 400,000 distinct CDR3 sequences, around 16% being singletons. Time point denoted: newly diagnosed GD, antithyroid drugs for less than 3 months. Following extraction of RNA from PBMCs, that RNA was used to make the TCR library. These data were likewise used in another study, on T cells in Graves' hyperthyroidism and ophthalmopathy. That investigation notes: Each diagnosis was grounded in clinical symptoms, serum thyroxine and TRAb, thyroid ultrasound, and orbital computed tomography. TCR CDR3 regions were first amplified by RT-PCR with HTBI primers. The model made its ophthalmopathy prediction, and onset followed a median around six months later.

The material sequenced was peripheral blood mononuclear cells (PBMCs), taken at new diagnosis, from a patient treated with antithyroid drugs. This sequence originates from a woman aged 40 to 50 with Graves disease. The chain uses TRBV9 and TRBJ1-6; TRBD1 aligns across 8 bases. The CDR3 bases are TGTGCCAGCAGCGCGACGGCAGGGGGCCCTTCACCCCTCCACTTT. This sequence encodes CASSATAGGPSPLHF.